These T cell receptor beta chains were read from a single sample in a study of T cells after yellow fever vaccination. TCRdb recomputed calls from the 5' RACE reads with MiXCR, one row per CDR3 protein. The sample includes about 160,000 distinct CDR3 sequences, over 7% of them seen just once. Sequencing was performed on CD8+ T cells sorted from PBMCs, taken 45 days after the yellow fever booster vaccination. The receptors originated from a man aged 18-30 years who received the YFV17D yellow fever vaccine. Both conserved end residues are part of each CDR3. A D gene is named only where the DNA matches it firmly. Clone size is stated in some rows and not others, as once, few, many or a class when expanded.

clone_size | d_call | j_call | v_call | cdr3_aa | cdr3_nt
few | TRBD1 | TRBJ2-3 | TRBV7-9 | CASSFALGQAELGDTQYF | TGTGCCAGCAGCTTCGCCCTCGGACAGGCAGAATTAGGCGATACGCAGTATTTT
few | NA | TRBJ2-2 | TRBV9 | CASSEGSGNTGELFF | TGTGCCAGCAGCGAGGGTAGCGGGAACACCGGGGAGCTGTTTTTT
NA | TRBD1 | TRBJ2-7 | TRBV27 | CASSSSDRSYEQYF | TGTGCCAGCAGTTCGTCGGACAGGTCCTACGAGCAGTACTTC
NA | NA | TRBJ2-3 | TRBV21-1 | CASIGRGIPDTQYF | TGTGCCAGCATCGGGAGGGGGATTCCAGATACGCAGTATTTT
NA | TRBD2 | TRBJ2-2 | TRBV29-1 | CSVETGTTASTGELFF | TGCAGCGTTGAAACCGGGACTACCGCCTCAACCGGGGAGCTGTTTTTT
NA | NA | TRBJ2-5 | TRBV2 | CASSEGATQYF | TGTGCCAGCAGTGAAGGCGCGACCCAGTACTTC
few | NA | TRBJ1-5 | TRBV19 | CASSISSYSNQPQHF | TGTGCCAGTAGTATAAGTAGCTATAGCAATCAGCCCCAGCATTTT
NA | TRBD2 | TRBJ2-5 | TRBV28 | CASSFAGGLETQYF | TGTGCCAGCAGTTTCGCGGGGGGGTTGGAGACCCAGTACTTC
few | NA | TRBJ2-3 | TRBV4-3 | CASSQDEGVTDTQYF | TGCGCCAGCAGCCAAGATGAGGGGGTCACAGATACGCAGTATTTT
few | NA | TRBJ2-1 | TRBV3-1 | CASSQEVTKGSRRHEQFF | TGTGCCAGCAGCCAAGAAGTAACGAAGGGGAGTAGACGCCATGAGCAGTTCTTC
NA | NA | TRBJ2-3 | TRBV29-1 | CSATTDTQYF | TGCAGCGCCACCACAGATACGCAGTATTTT
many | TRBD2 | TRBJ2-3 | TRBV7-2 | CASSLGAGGLGDTQYF | TGTGCCAGCAGCTTAGGAGCGGGGGGGTTGGGAGATACGCAGTATTTT